This T cell receptor (beta chain) comes out of a study of T cells after yellow fever vaccination (dated by TCRdb to about 2019). Study-wide context: The SMART-Seq v4 Ultra Low Input RNA kit was used to prepare libraries from fractions with low cell numbers. To track T-cell clones before and after primary and booster YFV17D yellow fever vaccination, bulk TCR alpha and beta repertoires were sequenced longitudinally. The cohort comprised two healthy male donors, one aged 18 to 29 and one aged 30 to 40 years. Bulk PBMC replicates and cell subsets were isolated from blood drawn at multiple timepoints before and after both primary and secondary immunization. What the work shows at the level of the full study, not this receptor alone: A small share of clonotypes occurred in both CD4 and CD8 compartments, likely arising from convergent recombination. After the booster, most of the clones that had expanded following primary vaccination were detected again (almost 98% of CD4 and 80% to 90% of CD8), which suggests that memory was broadly maintained. The secondary T-cell response was found to be weaker but faster than the primary response, with a peak reached on day 5 rather than on day 15. Computational filtering was required because FACS-sorted repertoires could contain abundant contaminating clonotypes from the bulk population. Because the study included only a couple of donors, the extent to which the findings can be generalized is limited.

TCR cDNA was synthesized by 5'RACE template switching, which introduced a universal primer site and unique molecular identifiers. Priming of cDNA synthesis was performed from both the TCR alpha and TCR beta constant segments. Library amplification used two PCR steps, and the second PCR step added sample barcodes and sequencing adapters. Sequencing of the libraries was done on either Illumina HiSeq 2500 (2x100 bp) or NovaSeq (2x150 bp). In the authors' own workflow: MIGEC handled demultiplexing of reads and collapsing into UMI consensus sequences, while MiXCR performed V(D)J alignment. Clonotypes responding to the vaccine were identified with edgeR on replicate PBMC samples, with the criteria of FDR below 0.01 and a log2 fold change above 5 up to day 15. Bulk clonotypes were assigned CD4 or CD8 identity according to which sequenced CD4 or CD8 repertoire held them at higher abundance. Using fastp at Q25 and MiXCR, TCRdb reprocessed the public reads and kept productive beta chains. Identical CDR3 proteins give one entry, which carries the most common genes and DNA. The V and J calls were not made by the authors but by TCRdb's processing. The sample includes under 600,000 distinct CDR3 sequences, with 13% observed a single time. The ten largest clones capture roughly an eighth of the sample.

The treatment or condition label for this specimen denotes: live attenuated yellow fever vaccine strain. At each blood-draw timepoint, two biological replicates of bulk PBMCs were obtained. PBMCs were isolated from peripheral blood using a standard Ficoll-Paque protocol. RNA was extracted with TriZol from bulk PBMCs, CD4 and CD8 fractions, and dextramer-positive and dextramer-negative fractions. Reading from cysteine to phenylalanine, the CDR3 counts 15 amino acids. The read is trimmed to its CDR3 DNA, 45 bases read in frame from base 1. CDR1 is given as MNHEY and CDR2 as SVGAGI, both from the germline V gene. Ends trimmed: V by 6 bases, J by 7 bases; bases unmatched to a gene: 15. Ten or more counts support this clonotype. Its antigen is not yet known. One base away there is no much larger clone; base qualities are not given.

The chain is assembled from TRBV6-5 and TRBJ2-7, and TRBD2 aligns with 7 junction nucleotides. This TCR came from a man aged 30 to 45 who received the YFV17D yellow fever vaccine. The sample was PBMCs, taken on the day of the yellow fever booster vaccination. At the DNA level, the sequence is TGTGCCAGCAGCCTCATCCCTAGCGGCCCGGGGGAGCAGTACTTC. Its translation reads: CASSLIPSGPGEQYF.